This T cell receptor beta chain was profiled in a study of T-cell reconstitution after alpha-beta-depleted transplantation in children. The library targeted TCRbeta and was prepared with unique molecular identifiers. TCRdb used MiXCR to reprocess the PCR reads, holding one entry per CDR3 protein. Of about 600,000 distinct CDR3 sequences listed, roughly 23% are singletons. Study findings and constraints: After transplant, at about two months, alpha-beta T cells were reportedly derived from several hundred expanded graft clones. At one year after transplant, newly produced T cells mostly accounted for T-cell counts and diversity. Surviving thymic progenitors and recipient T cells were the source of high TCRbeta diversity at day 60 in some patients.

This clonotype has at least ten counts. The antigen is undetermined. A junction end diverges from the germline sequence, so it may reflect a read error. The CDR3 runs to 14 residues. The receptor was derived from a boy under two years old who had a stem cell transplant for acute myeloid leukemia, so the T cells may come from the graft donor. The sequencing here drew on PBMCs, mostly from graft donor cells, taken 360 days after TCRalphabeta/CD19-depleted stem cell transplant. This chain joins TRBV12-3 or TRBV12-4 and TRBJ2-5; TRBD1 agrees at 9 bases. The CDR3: CASSLGTGRETQYF. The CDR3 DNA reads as TGCGCCAGCAGCTTAGGGACAGGGAGGGAGACCCAGTACTTC.